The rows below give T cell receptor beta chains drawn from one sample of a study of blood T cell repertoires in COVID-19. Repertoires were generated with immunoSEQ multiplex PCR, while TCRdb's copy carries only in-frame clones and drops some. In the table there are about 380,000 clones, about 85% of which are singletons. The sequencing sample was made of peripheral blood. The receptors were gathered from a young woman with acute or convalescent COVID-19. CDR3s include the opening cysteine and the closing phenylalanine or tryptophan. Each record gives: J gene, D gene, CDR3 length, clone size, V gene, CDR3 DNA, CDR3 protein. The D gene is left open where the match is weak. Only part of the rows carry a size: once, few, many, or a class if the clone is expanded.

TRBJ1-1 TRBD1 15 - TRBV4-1 TGCGCCAGCAGCCAACGGGACAGGGGGAACACTGAAGCTTTCTTT CASSQRDRGNTEAFF
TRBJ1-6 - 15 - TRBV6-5 TGTGCCAGTAGTAAGGAGACAGGCGCGAATTCACCCCTCCACTTT CASSKETGANSPLHF
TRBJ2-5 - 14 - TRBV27 TGTGCCAGCAGTTTATCCGGTAGGGGTGAGACCCAGTACTTC CASSLSGRGETQYF
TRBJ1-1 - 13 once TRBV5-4 TGTGCCAGCAGCGTTACAGGGTTTACTGAAGCTTTCTTT CASSVTGFTEAFF
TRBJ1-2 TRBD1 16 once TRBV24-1 TGTGCCACCAGTGATCCACGACAGGGGGGAGTTTATGGCTACACCTTC CATSDPRQGGVYGYTF
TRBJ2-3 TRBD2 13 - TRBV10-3 TGTGCCATCATGACTAGCGGCACAGATACGCAGTATTTT CAIMTSGTDTQYF
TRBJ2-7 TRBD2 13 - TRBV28 TGTGCCAGCAGTTTACGGGCGGGGGTCGAGCAGTACTTC CASSLRAGVEQYF
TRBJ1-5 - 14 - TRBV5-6 TGTGCCAGCAGCTTGGGGGCGTCGAATCAGCCCCAGCATTTT CASSLGASNQPQHF
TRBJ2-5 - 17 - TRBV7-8 TGTGCCAGCAGCCAATTGGTGGACAGGAGGGGTCAAGAGACCCAGTACTTC CASSQLVDRRGQETQYF
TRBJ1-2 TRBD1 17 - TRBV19 TGTGCCAGTAGTATAGGCCCCACAGGGGGGTCTAACTATGGCTACACCTTC CASSIGPTGGSNYGYTF
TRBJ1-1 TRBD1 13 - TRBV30 TGTGCCTGGAGTAAGGACAGGGGCACTGAAGCTTTCTTT CAWSKDRGTEAFF
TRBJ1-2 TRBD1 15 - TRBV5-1 TGCGCCAGCAGCTCCAGACCTACAGGGGATAATGGCTACACCTTC CASSSRPTGDNGYTF
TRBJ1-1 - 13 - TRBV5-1 TGCGCCAGCAGCTTGGGGGCAAGGACTGAAGCTTTCTTT CASSLGARTEAFF
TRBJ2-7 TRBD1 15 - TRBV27 TGTGCCAGCAGTGGAGGGACAGGGGCGGCCTACGAGCAGTACTTC CASSGGTGAAYEQYF
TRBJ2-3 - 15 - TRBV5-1 TGCGCCAGCAGCTTGACTCATCTAGGCCCAGATACGCAGTATTTT CASSLTHLGPDTQYF
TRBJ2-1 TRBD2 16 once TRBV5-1 TGCGCCAGCAGCGACTTAGCGGGGGGGCTTTACAATGAGCAGTTCTTC CASSDLAGGLYNEQFF
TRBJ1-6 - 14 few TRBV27 TGTGCCAGCAGTTTGGACAGTGGGGTTTCACCCCTCCACTTT CASSLDSGVSPLHF
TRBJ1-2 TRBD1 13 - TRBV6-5 TGTGCCAGCAGTCCACGAGGGACAGGCGGCTACACCTTC CASSPRGTGGYTF
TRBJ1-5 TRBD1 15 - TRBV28 TGTGCCAGCAGTTCTCGTCGACAGGGGGCCCAGCCCCAGCATTTT CASSSRRQGAQPQHF
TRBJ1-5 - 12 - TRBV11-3 TGTGCCAGCAGCTTTTGGCGGCAGCCCCAGCATTTT CASSFWRQPQHF
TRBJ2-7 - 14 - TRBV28 TGTGCCAGCAGTTTAAGCCAGGCCCCCTACGAGCAGTACTTC CASSLSQAPYEQYF
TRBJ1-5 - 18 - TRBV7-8 TGTGCCAGCAGCTTAGAGGAGGTGGGCAGGCGGAGTAATCAGCCCCAGCATTTT CASSLEEVGRRSNQPQHF
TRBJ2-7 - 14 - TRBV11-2 TGTGCCAGCAGCTCCTGGGACATCTCCTACGAGCAGTACTTC CASSSWDISYEQYF
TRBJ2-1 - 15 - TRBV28 TGTGCCAGCAGTGGGGGGCTAGCGGAGGGTAATGAGCAGTTCTTC CASSGGLAEGNEQFF
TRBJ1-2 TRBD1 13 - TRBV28 TGTGCCAGCAGTGAGGACAGGGAGCATGGCTACACCTTC CASSEDREHGYTF
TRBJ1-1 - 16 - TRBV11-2 TGTGCCAGCAGCCCCCGAGGAGGAGGGATGGGCACTGAAGCTTTCTTT CASSPRGGGMGTEAFF
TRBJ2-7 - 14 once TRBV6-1 TGTGCCAGCAGTGAAGAGGAATTAGCGTATGAGCAGTACTTC CASSEEELAYEQYF
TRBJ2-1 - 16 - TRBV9 TGTGCCAGCAGCGTCCCAACAGGGAGCTCCTACAATGAGCAGTTCTTC CASSVPTGSSYNEQFF
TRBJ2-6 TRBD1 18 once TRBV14 TGTGCCAGCAGCAAAAAGGGGATCACAGGGGTCGGGGCCAACGTCCTGACTTTC CASSKKGITGVGANVLTF
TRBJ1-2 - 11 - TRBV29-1 TGCAGCGTTGAACGCGACTATGGCTACACCTTC CSVERDYGYTF
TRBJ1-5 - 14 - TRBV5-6 TGTGCCAGCAGCTTGGCAGGGGAGTCTCAGCCCCAGCATTTT CASSLAGESQPQHF
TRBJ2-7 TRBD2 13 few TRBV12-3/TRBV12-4 TGTGCCAGCTGGCTAGCGGGGAACTACGAGCAGTACTTC CASWLAGNYEQYF
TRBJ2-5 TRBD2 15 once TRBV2 TGTGCCAGCAGGGGGACTAGCGGAAGTCAAGAGACCCAGTACTTC CASRGTSGSQETQYF
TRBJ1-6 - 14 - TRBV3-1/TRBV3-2 TGTGCCAGCAGCCAATCCTCCAGTAATTCACCCCTCCACTTT CASSQSSSNSPLHF
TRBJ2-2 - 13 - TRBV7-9 TGTGCCAGCAGCTTAGGACAGCCCGGGGAGCTGTTTTTT CASSLGQPGELFF
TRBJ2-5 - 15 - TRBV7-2 TGTGCCAGCAGCCACAATACAGGGAACCAAGAGACCCAGTACTTC CASSHNTGNQETQYF
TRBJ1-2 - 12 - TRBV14 TGTGCCAGCAGCCCGGCAAGTGTGCGGTTCTACTTC CASSPASVRFYF
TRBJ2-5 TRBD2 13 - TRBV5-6 TGTGCCAGCAGCCGGGGGGGTCAAGAGACCCAGTACTTC CASSRGGQETQYF
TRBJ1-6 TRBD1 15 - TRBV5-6 TGTGCCAGCAGCTTGCCACCGGGACAGGGCTCACCCCTCCACTTT CASSLPPGQGSPLHF
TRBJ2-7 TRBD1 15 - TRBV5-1 TGCGCCAGCAGCTTGTTTGCAGGGGGATCCTACGAGCAGTACTTC CASSLFAGGSYEQYF
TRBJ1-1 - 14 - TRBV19 TGTGCCAGTAGCAGCGTTTCAACGAACACTGAAGCTTTCTTT CASSSVSTNTEAFF
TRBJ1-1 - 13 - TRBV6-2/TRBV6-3 TGTGCCAGCAGTCTCAGGGGGAACACTGAAGCTTTCTTT CASSLRGNTEAFF